This T cell receptor beta chain emerged from a study of cytomegalovirus exposure and HLA in healthy donors. Across the whole study: HLA-typed donors were the source of about 85 million unique TCRs, which an early data release held. Among the approximately 400 donors who were genotyped, approximately 83% fell in the genetic ancestry cluster that is associated with self-reported Caucasian donors. Overall study findings and caveats: With high specificity and sensitivity, the classifier reportedly diagnosed cytomegalovirus status.

The PCR had 60 Vbeta and 13 Jbeta primers. In the authors' workflow: A later analysis tallied about 80 million unique TCR beta chains, 9.5 million to 14 million of them shared. Method: immunoSEQ multiplex PCR; TCRdb's copy keeps in-frame clones and lacks some. V, J and clone size reflect that table, while D and trimming were determined from the DNA. Of 130,000 or so clones detected, approximately 88% appear once; the ten largest clones hold around 0.51%. A note on this clone: The target antigen is unknown. An end of the junction differs from the germline gene, which may be a read error. The sample carries other DNA sequences with the same CDR3.

The receptor was isolated from a woman aged 40 to 50 in good health and CMV-seronegative. Sequencing input: PBMCs.

This CDR3 reads CASSVAQGAGEKLFF. CDR3 bases: TGTGCCAGCAGCGTAGCACAGGGGGCGGGTGAAAAGCTGTTTTTT. The V call is TRBV9, the J call TRBJ1-4, with TRBD1 identical over 9 bases. The CDR3 contains 15 residues. Germline values: CDR1 SGDLS, CDR2 YYNGEE. Using reference TRBV9 and TRBJ1-4 for the parts outside the CDR3, the full variable domain is DSGVTQTPKHLITATGQRVTLRCSPRSGDLSVYWYQQSLDQGLQFLIQYYNGEERAKGNILERFSAQQFPDLHSELNLSSLELGDSALYFCASSVAQGAGEKLFFGSGTQLSVL.